These 8 T cell receptor beta chains were all obtained from the same sample, sequenced in a study of T cells in Graves' hyperthyroidism and ophthalmopathy. TCR beta CDR3 regions were amplified from RNA transcripts. The study used the HTBI primer set for a first-round RT-PCR of the TCR CDR3. TCRdb ran MiXCR on the multiplex PCR reads and lists one entry per CDR3 protein. The table lists 690,000 or so distinct CDR3 sequences, around a sixth of them singletons. Sequenced input: blood. Every receptor here comes from a woman between 45 and 65 years old with Graves' hyperthyroidism that later progressed to Graves' ophthalmopathy.

The genes are TRBV6-1 and TRBJ2-3; 9 bases align to TRBD1. Germline V gives CDR1 MNHNS, CDR2 SASEGT. Trimming at V came to 5 bases and at J to 8 bases, leaving 8 bases not matched to a gene. CDR3 size: 14 residues. CDR3 amino acids: CASSPNRGRSTQYF. The DNA of the CDR3 is TGTGCCAGCAGTCCCAACAGGGGGCGTTCTACGCAGTATTTT.

The table lists this clonotype with many counts. The chain combines TRBV5-1 with TRBJ2-1; D gene unclear. The V and J ends lost 0 bases and 2 bases respectively, with 9 bases between them. The CDR3 contains 15 residues. The germline CDR1 and CDR2 sequences are SGHRS and YFSETQ. CDR3 protein: CASSLGGVTYNEQFF. The CDR3 region has the DNA TGCGCCAGCAGCTTGGGTGGGGTCACCTACAATGAGCAGTTCTTC.

This clonotype was seen ten or more times. Its ends do not fully match the called genes, so a read error is possible. J is TRBJ1-1 and V is TRBV11-2, with D possibly TRBD1 on 5 matching bases. This CDR3 region has 15 residues. The V gene's germline CDR1 is SGHAT and CDR2 FQNNGV. The CDR3 here is CASSLVRGRNAEAFF. CDR3 bases: TGTGCCAGCAGCTTAGTGAGGGGCCGGAACGCTGAAGCTTTCTTT.

This clonotype occurred a few times. The chain links TRBV10-3 to TRBJ2-1; D is unresolved. Per the germline V gene, CDR1 is ENHRY and CDR2 is SYGVKD. The V end lost 4 bases, the J end lost 0 bases, and 13 bases lay between the germline ends. This CDR3 region has 16 residues. CDR3 nucleotide sequence: TGTGCCATCAGTGGCTTGGGGAACTCCTCCTACAATGAGCAGTTCTTC. As protein: CAISGLGNSSYNEQFF.

This clonotype was counted at least ten times. The chain carries TRBV11-2 and TRBJ2-7; D might be TRBD1 (6 bases). The CDR3 totals 14 residues. The V and J ends lost 4 bases and 2 bases respectively, with 12 bases between them. The germline V gene encodes CDR1 SGHAT and CDR2 FQNNGV. The CDR3 region has the DNA TGTGCCAGCAGCTCCATTGGGGGCCCCTACGAGCAGTACTTC. It encodes CASSSIGGPYEQYF.

This clonotype was picked up many times. The genes are TRBV5-6 and TRBJ1-1; D possibly corresponds to TRBD1 (6 bases). Looked up from germline, CDR1 is SGHDT and CDR2 is YYEEEE. The germline V and J ends were trimmed by 4 bases and 4 bases, with 14 bases remaining between them. This CDR3 comprises 14 residues. The CDR3 DNA sequence: TGTGCCAGCAGCCCGAGGACAGCCGCCACTGAAGCTTTCTTT. Its protein is CASSPRTAATEAFF.

This clonotype was counted many times. The chain links TRBV6-5 to TRBJ2-7; D gene uncertain. The V gene's germline CDR1 is MNHEY and CDR2 SVGAGI. V lost 0 bases and J lost 1, with 10 bases in between. This CDR3 has 15 amino acids. CDR3 loop: CASSYSLGRSYEQYF. The CDR3 DNA sequence: TGTGCCAGCAGTTACTCCCTAGGGCGGTCCTACGAGCAGTACTTC.

In this sample, this clonotype turned up a few times. The rearrangement uses TRBV5-5 and TRBJ1-5, with a weak D call TRBD1 (5 bases). V lost 4 bases to trimming and J lost 3 bases, with 11 bases between them. The germline V gene has CDR1 SGHKS and CDR2 YYEKEE (reference sequence). The CDR3 is 14 residues long. CDR3 sequence reads: CASSRMGVNQPQHF. CDR3 bases: TGTGCCAGCAGCCGAATGGGGGTCAATCAGCCCCAGCATTTT.